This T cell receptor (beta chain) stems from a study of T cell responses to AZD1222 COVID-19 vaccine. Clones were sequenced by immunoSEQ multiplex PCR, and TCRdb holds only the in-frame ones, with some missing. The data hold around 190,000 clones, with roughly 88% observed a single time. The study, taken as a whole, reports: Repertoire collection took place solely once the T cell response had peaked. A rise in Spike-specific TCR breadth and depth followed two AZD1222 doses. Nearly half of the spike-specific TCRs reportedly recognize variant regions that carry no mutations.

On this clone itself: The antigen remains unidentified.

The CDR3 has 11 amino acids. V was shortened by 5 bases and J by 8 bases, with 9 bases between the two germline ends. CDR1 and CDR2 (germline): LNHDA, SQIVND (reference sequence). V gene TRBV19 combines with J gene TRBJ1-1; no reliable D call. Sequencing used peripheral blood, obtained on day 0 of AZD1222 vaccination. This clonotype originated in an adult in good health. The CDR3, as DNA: TGTGCCAGTAGTTTCCAGATAGAAGCTTTCTTT. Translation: CASSFQIEAFF.